These 22 T cell receptor beta chains share one sample of origin, sequenced in a study of immune evolution from preneoplasia to lung adenocarcinoma. This table comes from immunoSEQ multiplex PCR, and its TCRdb copy is limited to in-frame clones, with some not included. The data show 8,500 to 14,000 clones, with 86% seen just once and less than 4.5% held by the top ten. Sequenced: FFPE invasive lung adenocarcinoma tissue. The receptors stem from an older person with invasive lung adenocarcinoma.

The V and J genes are TRBV6-5 and TRBJ1-2; TRBD1 matches 7 bases. Germline V gene sequence: CDR1 MNHEY, CDR2 SVGAGI. Unmatched junction bases numbered 4, after V lost 2 bases and J lost 7 bases. CDR3 size: 13 residues. For the CDR3, the DNA is TGTGCCAGCAGTTACAGACAGGGAGGTGGCTACACCTTC. Amino acids: CASSYRQGGGYTF.

V gene TRBV30 combines with J gene TRBJ2-1; 9 nucleotides line up with TRBD2. V shed 0 bases, J shed 5 bases, and the junction held 8 bases outside the gene matches. The CDR3 spans 16 residues. Germline V lookup: CDR1 GTSNPN, CDR2 SVGIG (reference sequence). In nucleotides, the CDR3 is TGTGCCTGGAGTGTTAGAGCGGGAGGAACCGACAATGAGCAGTTCTTC. It codes for CAWSVRAGGTDNEQFF.

The rearrangement uses TRBV18 and TRBJ1-3; no clear D. The V gene lost 5 bases and the J gene lost 4 bases, with 9 bases spanning the gap. The germline CDR1 and CDR2 sequences are KGHSH and LQKENI. CDR3 length: 13 residues. CDR3 DNA sequence: TGTGCCAGCTCAGAGTCACAAGGAAACACCATATATTTT. Encoded protein: CASSESQGNTIYF.

The rearrangement uses TRBV30 and TRBJ1-5; D remains ambiguous. There are 15 residues in the CDR3. The germline V gene has CDR1 GTSNPN and CDR2 SVGIG (reference sequence). V was pared by 1 base and J by 2 bases, with 12 bases between. This CDR3 is CAWSDESWGNQPQHF. CDR3 bases: TGTGCCTGGAGTGATGAAAGTTGGGGCAATCAGCCCCAGCATTTT.

This chain uses TRBV27 with TRBJ2-6, with 7 nucleotides matching TRBD1. V dropped 6 bases and J dropped 2; count of bases not matched to a gene: 10. CDR1 and CDR2 from the germline V gene are MNHEY and SMNVEV (reference sequence). This CDR3 is built from 17 residues. The DNA of the CDR3 is TGTGCCAGCAGCATACGACGTCAGGGGGCTGGGGCCAACGTCCTGACTTTC. The encoded protein is CASSIRRQGAGANVLTF.

The chain carries TRBV18 and TRBJ1-2; 9 bases map to TRBD1. The ends lost 5 bases at V and 8 bases at J; junction bases unmatched: 6. Germline lookup yields CDR1 KGHSH and CDR2 LQKENI. This CDR3 contains 13 residues. For the CDR3, the DNA is TGTGCCAGCTCAACCGACAGGGGGAAGGGCTACACCTTC. Protein sequence: CASSTDRGKGYTF.

The chain carries TRBV28 and TRBJ1-5; D remains unclear. The CDR3 runs to 15 residues. Trimming shortened V by 3 bases and J by 0 bases, and 9 bases separated the two germline ends. Germline V gene sequence: CDR1 MDHEN, CDR2 SYDVKM. CDR3 loop: CASSFGPDSNQPQHF. The CDR3 region has the DNA TGTGCCAGCAGTTTCGGACCGGATAGCAATCAGCCCCAGCATTTT.

The J gene is TRBJ1-1, the V gene TRBV6-6; 7 bases map to TRBD1. Germline loops: CDR1 MNHNY, CDR2 SVGAGI (reference sequence). After removal of 1 base from V and 3 bases from J, the junction contained 5 bases not matched to a gene. This CDR3 spans 15 amino acids. The CDR3 reads CASSYLHQGDTEAFF. DNA of the CDR3: TGTGCCAGCAGTTACTTGCACCAGGGGGACACTGAAGCTTTCTTT.

This sequence joins TRBV7-3 and TRBJ1-1; D not certain. This CDR3 has 14 amino acids. V was shortened by 1 base and J by 0 bases, with 6 bases between the two germline ends. Germline loops: CDR1 SGHTA, CDR2 FQGTGA. CDR3: CASSLRGLNTEAFF. The DNA for the CDR3 is TGTGCCAGCAGCTTAAGAGGTTTGAACACTGAAGCTTTCTTT.

The chain couples TRBV11-2 to TRBJ2-1, with 8 bases identical to TRBD1. This CDR3 comprises 13 residues. From germline, CDR1 is SGHAT and CDR2 FQNNGV. The trim removed 3 bases at V and 7 bases at J, leaving 2 bases unmatched. Here the CDR3 reads CASSFGQGNEQFF. CDR3 coding DNA: TGTGCCAGCAGCTTTGGACAGGGAAATGAGCAGTTCTTC.

CDR3 amino acids: CASSDTGQGVSEAFF. The CDR3 nucleotides are TGCGCCAGCAGTGATACCGGACAGGGGGTATCTGAAGCTTTCTTT. This chain uses TRBV10-2 with TRBJ1-1, with TRBD1 identical over 10 bases. Looked up from germline, CDR1 is WSHSY and CDR2 is SAAADI. The CDR3 runs to 15 residues. The V and J ends lost 3 bases and 6 bases, in that order; junction bases with no gene match: 7.

This rearrangement joins TRBV6-6 to TRBJ2-3; the D is unclear. CDR1 and CDR2 from the germline V gene are MNHNY and SVGAGI (reference sequence). Trimming left V 1 base short and J 5 bases short, with 7 bases between. The CDR3 consists of 13 residues. The CDR3 is CASSYYGLDTQYF. The CDR3 DNA reads TGTGCCAGCAGTTACTACGGGTTAGATACGCAGTATTTT.

The rearrangement uses TRBV18 and TRBJ1-2; D unclear. The CDR3 is 14 amino acids. Between the trimmed V and J ends, which lost 4 bases and 0 bases, there was a span of 9 bases. Looked up from germline, CDR1 is KGHSH and CDR2 is LQKENI. CDR3 coding DNA: TGTGCCAGCTCACGCGGCGGAGCTAACTATGGCTACACCTTC. It yields the protein CASSRGGANYGYTF.

This clone occurred a few times. The gene calls are TRBV2 and TRBJ2-3, with D perhaps matching TRBD1 or TRBD2 (5 bases each). CDR1 SNHLY and CDR2 FYNNEI come from the germline V gene. Trimming pared 3 bases from V and 6 bases from J, leaving 16 bases between. There are 15 residues in the CDR3. The CDR3 is CASSDTRDPLDTQYF. The CDR3 DNA follows: TGTGCCAGCAGTGACACCCGGGACCCGCTGGATACGCAGTATTTT.

The chain recombines TRBV5-1 with TRBJ2-1; TRBD1 matches 7 bases. V shed 4 bases, J shed 2 bases, and the junction held 6 bases outside the gene matches. The V gene's germline CDR1 is SGHRS and CDR2 YFSETQ. The CDR3 runs to 15 residues. CDR3 sequence (DNA): TGCGCCAGCAGCCTTGACAGGGAGACCTACAATGAGCAGTTCTTC. This translates into CASSLDRETYNEQFF. The full variable domain, its missing parts supplied by reference TRBV5-1 and TRBJ2-1, is KAGVTQTPRYLIKTRGQQVTLSCSPISGHRSVSWYQQTPGQGLQFLFEYFSETQRNKGNFPGRFSGRQFSNSRSEMNVSTLELGDSALYLCASSLDRETYNEQFFGPGTRLTVL.

The table lists this clone with a count of one. The chain recombines TRBV5-4 with TRBJ2-5; 10 nucleotides agree with TRBD1. The J segment lost 2 bases and the V segment lost 3 bases, leaving 4 bases of the junction unmatched. The CDR3 loop spans 15 amino acids. CDR1 is SGHNT and CDR2 is YYREEE in the germline V gene (reference sequence). The CDR3 here is CASSSGQGWQETQYF. CDR3 coding DNA: TGTGCCAGCAGCTCGGGACAGGGGTGGCAAGAGACCCAGTACTTC.

V usage is TRBV5-1 and J usage is TRBJ1-1; tentative D call: TRBD1 (6 bases). The length of the CDR3 is 13 residues. V gave up 5 bases and J gave up 6 bases, with 14 bases separating them. Germline lookup yields CDR1 SGHRS and CDR2 YFSETQ. The CDR3 DNA is TGCGCCAGCAGGCAACAGGGTTGGGCTGAAGCTTTCTTT. Its protein is CASRQQGWAEAFF.

The chain couples TRBV9 to TRBJ2-3, with D perhaps matching TRBD1 (6 bases). This CDR3 is built from 16 residues. With 3 bases removed from V and 0 bases from J, the gap between germline ends came to 14 bases. Per the germline V gene, CDR1 is SGDLS and CDR2 is YYNGEE. The CDR3 reads CASSGIRDISTDTQYF. The CDR3 bases are TGTGCCAGCAGCGGGATCCGGGACATAAGCACAGATACGCAGTATTTT.

The chain couples TRBV13 to TRBJ1-3, with D uncertain. The germline V gene encodes CDR1 PRHDT and CDR2 FYEKMQ (reference sequence). The CDR3 contains 11 residues. Trimming shortened V by 3 bases and J by 3 bases, and 0 bases separated the two germline ends. This chain's CDR3 is CASSFGNTIYF. The CDR3 DNA is TGTGCCAGCAGCTTTGGAAACACCATATATTTT. The complete variable domain, with remaining parts taken from reference TRBV13 and TRBJ1-3, reads AAGVIQSPRHLIKEKRETATLKCYPIPRHDTVYWYQQGPGQDPQFLISFYEKMQSDKGSIPDRFSAQQFSDYHSELNMSSLELGDSALYFCASSFGNTIYFGEGSWLTVV.

The V gene is TRBV5-4, the J gene TRBJ2-3, with a tentative D call TRBD1 (5 bases). V was pared by 0 bases and J by 3 bases, with 11 bases between. CDR3 length: 15 residues. The germline V gene encodes CDR1 SGHNT and CDR2 YYREEE (reference sequence). CDR3 bases: TGTGCCAGCAGCTTGGACCAGGGCCGAACAGATACGCAGTATTTT. Its protein is CASSLDQGRTDTQYF.

The rearrangement uses TRBV27 and TRBJ2-2, with TRBD1 matching 7 bases. V was pared by 5 bases and J by 7 bases, with 7 bases of the junction left unmatched. Germline CDR1 is MNHEY and CDR2 is SMNVEV (reference sequence). The CDR3 has 14 residues. CDR3 bases: TGTGCCAGCAGTCCCCCGACAGGGTTCGGGGAGCTGTTTTTT. Protein sequence: CASSPPTGFGELFF.

V is TRBV10-2 and J is TRBJ1-1; D remains unclear. Per the germline V gene, CDR1 is WSHSY and CDR2 is SAAADI. The V and J ends lost 10 bases and 11 bases respectively, with 17 bases between them. CDR3 length: 11 amino acids. CDR3 bases: TGCGCCATCCCGGTCCCTAAGTGTGCTTTCTTT. It yields the protein CAIPVPKCAFF.